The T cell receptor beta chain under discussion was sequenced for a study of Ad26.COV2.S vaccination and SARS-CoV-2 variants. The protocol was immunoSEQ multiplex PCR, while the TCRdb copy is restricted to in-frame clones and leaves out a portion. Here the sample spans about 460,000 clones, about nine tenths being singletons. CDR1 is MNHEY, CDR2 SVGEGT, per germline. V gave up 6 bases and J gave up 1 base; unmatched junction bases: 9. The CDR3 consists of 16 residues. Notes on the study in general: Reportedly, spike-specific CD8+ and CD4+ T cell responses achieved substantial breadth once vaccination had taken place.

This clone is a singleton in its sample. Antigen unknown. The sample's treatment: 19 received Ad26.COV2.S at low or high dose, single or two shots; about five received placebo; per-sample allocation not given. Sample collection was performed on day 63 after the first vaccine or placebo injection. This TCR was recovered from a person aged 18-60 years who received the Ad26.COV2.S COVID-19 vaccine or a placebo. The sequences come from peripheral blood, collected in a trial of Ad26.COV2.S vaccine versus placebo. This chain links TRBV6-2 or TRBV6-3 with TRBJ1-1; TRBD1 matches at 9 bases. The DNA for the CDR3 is TGTGCCAGCAGCCCGGACAGGGGCCCGAGGAACACTGAAGCTTTCTTT. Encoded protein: CASSPDRGPRNTEAFF.